The 29 T cell receptor beta chains below come from one sample, sequenced in a study of CD8 T cells in ankylosing spondylitis. MiXCR, applied by TCRdb to the 5' RACE reads, yields one record per CDR3 protein. The sample lists about 220,000 distinct CDR3 sequences; approximately 24% were seen once. The material sequenced was blood, either unsorted or a sorted T cell fraction (not recorded which). All receptors come from a male donor with ankylosing spondylitis or in good health (not recorded which).

The chain couples TRBV20-1 to TRBJ2-3; TRBD2 agrees at 14 bases. Trimming cost V 5 bases and J 4 bases; bases outside gene matches: 8. Germline V gene lookup returns CDR1 DFQATT and CDR2 SNEGSKA (reference sequence). This CDR3 has 16 residues. The CDR3: CSAPDRLAGGPDTQYF. The CDR3, as DNA: TGCAGTGCTCCTGATCGACTAGCGGGAGGGCCAGATACGCAGTATTTT.

This clonotype was detected many times. The V gene is TRBV6-6, the J gene TRBJ1-1; D not certain. Trimming removed 2 bases from V and 2 bases from J, with 6 bases in between. This CDR3 is 13 amino acids long. Germline V gives CDR1 MNHNY, CDR2 SVGAGI (reference sequence). CDR3 loop: CASSYRVNTEAFF. In DNA, the CDR3 is TGTGCCAGCAGTTACCGGGTTAACACTGAAGCTTTCTTT.

The chain uses TRBV20-1 and TRBJ2-7; D gene uncertain. The CDR3 is made up of 12 amino acids. Germline V lookup: CDR1 DFQATT, CDR2 SNEGSKA (reference sequence). V lost 3 bases, J lost 0 bases, and 6 bases lay in between. This CDR3 is CSASTHSYEQYF. CDR3 DNA sequence: TGCAGTGCTAGCACCCACTCCTACGAGCAGTACTTC.

This clonotype was recorded many times. The genes are TRBV6-1 and TRBJ1-2; 8 bases line up with TRBD1. Losses at the gene ends were 8 bases for V and 4 bases for J; bases not matched to a gene: 12. Looked up from germline, CDR1 is MNHNS and CDR2 is SASEGT. The CDR3 extends over 15 amino acids. The CDR3 region is CASYSNRGASYGYTF. The CDR3 region has the DNA TGTGCCAGCTACTCCAACAGGGGGGCTTCCTATGGCTACACCTTC.

This clonotype was seen at least ten times. The chain uses TRBV20-1 and TRBJ2-7; 14 positions agree with TRBD2. Germline V lookup: CDR1 DFQATT, CDR2 SNEGSKA (reference sequence). V was clipped by 3 bases and J by 6 bases; unmatched bases: 7. This CDR3 has 15 amino acids. CDR3: CSARRRTSGRSEQYF. CDR3 in DNA: TGCAGTGCTAGGCGGAGGACTAGCGGGAGGTCCGAGCAGTACTTC.

At least ten counts were recorded for this clonotype. DNA for the CDR3: TGCAGTGCTAGACCAACCCTCGACAGGGACCTCATACTCAACTATGGCTACACCTTC. It codes for CSARPTLDRDLILNYGYTF. The V and J genes are TRBV20-1 and TRBJ1-2; 7 bases match TRBD1. Germline CDR1 DFQATT, CDR2 SNEGSKA (reference sequence). This CDR3 comprises 19 residues. Trimming cost V 2 bases and J 2 bases; bases outside gene matches: 20.

The V gene is TRBV9, the J gene TRBJ2-1, with a weak D call TRBD2 (5 bases). With 0 bases removed from V and 9 bases from J, the gap between germline ends came to 7 bases. The CDR3 runs to 12 residues. The germline CDR1 and CDR2 sequences are SGDLS and YYNGEE. CDR3 protein: CASSVDSVEQFF. The DNA of the CDR3 is TGTGCCAGCAGCGTAGATAGCGTTGAGCAGTTCTTC. Full variable domain (outside the CDR3, taken from reference TRBV9 and TRBJ2-1): DSGVTQTPKHLITATGQRVTLRCSPRSGDLSVYWYQQSLDQGLQFLIQYYNGEERAKGNILERFSAQQFPDLHSELNLSSLELGDSALYFCASSVDSVEQFFGPGTRLTVL.

This clonotype was recorded a few times. The chain links TRBV6-1 to TRBJ2-1; D is perhaps TRBD2 (5 bases). The V gene lost 4 bases and the J gene lost 4 bases, with 14 bases spanning the gap. The length of the CDR3 is 15 residues. CDR1 and CDR2 from the germline V gene are MNHNS and SASEGT. The CDR3, as DNA: TGTGCCAGCAGTGGCAGGCACGGGGATTACAATGAGCAGTTCTTC. Its translation is CASSGRHGDYNEQFF.

In this sample, this clonotype turned up a few times. This chain connects TRBV29-1 to TRBJ2-5, with D unresolved. Germline V gives CDR1 SQVTM, CDR2 ANQGSEA. The CDR3 is 12 residues long. The V gene lost 4 bases and the J gene lost 4 bases, with 10 bases spanning the gap. The CDR3 DNA sequence: TGCAGCGTTGGTGCCCCACCAGAGACCCAGTACTTC. Translated: CSVGAPPETQYF. Full variable domain (missing parts from reference TRBV29-1 and TRBJ2-5): SAVISQKPSRDICQRGTSLTIQCQVDSQVTMMFWYRQQPGQSLTLIATANQGSEATYESGFVIDKFPISRPNLTFSTLTVSNMSPEDSSIYLCSVGAPPETQYFGPGTRLLVL.

The chain uses TRBV11-2 and TRBJ2-7; the D gene is possibly TRBD1 (6 bases). V lost 3 bases, J lost 6 bases, and 15 bases lay in between. There are 14 residues in the CDR3. Germline V gene data show CDR1 as SGHAT and CDR2 as FQNNGV. DNA for the CDR3: TGTGCCAGCAGCTTGGGCAGGGGTGGATCCGAGCAGTACTTC. Its protein is CASSLGRGGSEQYF.

V usage is TRBV6-2 or TRBV6-3 and J usage is TRBJ2-3, with 12 bases identical to TRBD2. The V segment lost 4 bases and the J segment 2 bases; nucleotides outside the gene matches: 16. The CDR3 totals 20 residues. Germline CDR1 reads MNHEY; CDR2 reads SVGEGT. This CDR3 is CASSFIRRLAGGPDTDTQYF. The CDR3 nucleotides read TGTGCCAGCAGTTTCATAAGACGGCTAGCGGGAGGGCCGGACACAGATACGCAGTATTTT.

This clonotype came up many times. CDR3 region: CASSEQAPGELFF. In nucleotides, the CDR3 is TGTGCCAGCAGTGAACAGGCCCCCGGGGAGCTGTTTTTT. The chain links TRBV6-1 to TRBJ2-2; D gene ambiguous. The germline V gene has CDR1 MNHNS and CDR2 SASEGT. This CDR3 spans 13 amino acids. Trimming took 2 bases from V and 6 from J, leaving 7 bases between them.

This clonotype was counted at least ten times. V and J are TRBV20-1 and TRBJ1-1; TRBD1 is a possible D gene (6 bases). Germline V CDR1 and CDR2: DFQATT, SNEGSKA (reference sequence). CDR3 length equals 13 residues. Trimming removed 6 bases from V and 3 bases from J, with 14 bases in between. The DNA of the CDR3 is TGCAGTGCCCCAAGAAGGGGGGACACTGAAGCTTTCTTT. This gives the protein CSAPRRGDTEAFF.

The chain couples TRBV20-1 to TRBJ2-1, with D perhaps matching TRBD2 (5 bases). The CDR3 is 14 residues long. Germline-derived CDR1 and CDR2 are DFQATT and SNEGSKA (reference sequence). Trimming removed 6 bases at V and 4 bases at J, with 16 bases between. The CDR3 spells CSARSREFYNEQFF. CDR3 DNA sequence: TGCAGTGCGAGGAGTCGGGAATTTTACAATGAGCAGTTCTTC.

This clonotype was detected ten times or more. The gene calls are TRBV7-2 and TRBJ2-1; perhaps D is TRBD1 or TRBD2 (6 bases each). Trimming stripped 3 bases from V and 8 bases from J, with 17 bases between. CDR3 size: 15 residues. CDR1 and CDR2 (germline): SGHTA, FQGNSA. This chain's CDR3 is CASSLSGARGHEQFF. The CDR3 DNA sequence: TGTGCCAGCAGCTTGTCGGGGGCAAGGGGCCATGAGCAGTTCTTC.

This chain's CDR3 is CASSSGRFGAEAFF. In nucleotides, the CDR3 is TGTGCCAGCAGCTCGGGACGCTTTGGTGCTGAAGCTTTCTTT. This sequence joins TRBV7-2 and TRBJ1-1; D possibly corresponds to TRBD1 (5 bases). Trimming shortened V by 4 bases and J by 6 bases, and 15 bases separated the two germline ends. Germline lookup yields CDR1 SGHTA and CDR2 FQGNSA. The CDR3 contains 14 residues. Combining the CDR3 with reference TRBV7-2 and TRBJ1-1 gives the whole variable domain GAGVSQSPSNKVTEKGKDVELRCDPISGHTALYWYRQSLGQGLEFLIYFQGNSAPDKSGLPSDRFSAERTGGSVSTLTIQRTQQEDSAVYLCASSSGRFGAEAFFGQGTRLTVV.

This chain uses TRBV29-1 with TRBJ2-2; TRBD1 matches 8 bases. V dropped 6 bases and J dropped 0; count of bases not matched to a gene: 3. The germline V gene has CDR1 SQVTM and CDR2 ANQGSEA. This CDR3 has 14 residues. The CDR3 loop is CSVGQATNTGELFF. In nucleotides, the CDR3 is TGCAGCGTGGGACAGGCTACGAACACCGGGGAGCTGTTTTTT.

This clonotype was observed many times. This chain uses TRBV5-1 with TRBJ2-2; 12 positions match TRBD2. The junction had 4 bases not matched to a gene; V was cut back by 0 bases and J by 1 base. Looked up from germline, CDR1 is SGHRS and CDR2 is YFSETQ. CDR3 length: 18 amino acids. The CDR3 region has the DNA TGCGCCAGCAGCTTGGGACTAGCGGGAGCTGTGAACACCGGGGAGCTGTTTTTT. This gives the protein CASSLGLAGAVNTGELFF.

This clonotype was observed a few times. V and J are TRBV20-1 and TRBJ2-7; tentatively, D is TRBD2 (6 bases). V dropped 3 bases and J dropped 6 bases, with 9 bases sitting between them. Germline CDR1 DFQATT, CDR2 SNEGSKA (reference sequence). The CDR3 has 11 amino acids. The CDR3 loop is CSASGGIEQYF. The CDR3 coding sequence is TGCAGTGCTAGTGGCGGGATCGAGCAGTACTTC.

In this sample, this clonotype turned up many times. The chain carries TRBV3-1 and TRBJ1-3, with D possibly matching TRBD1 (5 bases). V lost 4 bases and J 0 bases, leaving 13 bases between the germline ends. Germline lookup yields CDR1 LGHDT and CDR2 YNNKEL (reference sequence). This CDR3 is 16 amino acids long. The CDR3: CASSLSNRPSGNTIYF. The CDR3 DNA reads TGTGCCAGCAGCCTCAGCAACAGGCCCTCTGGAAACACCATATATTTT.

This clonotype was recorded a few times. V and J are TRBV20-1 and TRBJ1-2; TRBD1 matches at 8 bases. Germline CDR1 and CDR2: DFQATT and SNEGSKA (reference sequence). J gave up 5 bases and V 5 bases, and 7 bases lay outside the gene matches. The CDR3 consists of 13 residues. This chain's CDR3 is CSAHGQGRYGYTF. CDR3 DNA sequence: TGCAGTGCTCACGGACAGGGACGATATGGCTACACCTTC.

The rearrangement uses TRBV3-1 and TRBJ2-3; a possible D gene is TRBD2 (5 bases). V was cut by 1 base and J by 10 bases, with 21 bases left in between. The CDR3 spans 16 residues. Germline values: CDR1 LGHDT, CDR2 YNNKEL (reference sequence). The chain's CDR3 is CASSQGGEGPRRSQYF. CDR3 in DNA: TGTGCCAGCAGCCAAGGTGGCGAGGGCCCCAGGAGGTCGCAGTATTTT.

The sample holds many counts of this clonotype. The chain combines TRBV20-1 with TRBJ2-7; maybe TRBD2 (6 bases). The CDR3 has 14 residues. Looked up from germline, CDR1 is DFQATT and CDR2 is SNEGSKA (reference sequence). V lost 8 bases and J 6 bases, leaving 23 bases between the germline ends. CDR3 sequence reads: CSTRTGDATSEQYF. CDR3 nucleotide sequence: TGCAGTACACGGACGGGGGACGCTACTAGCGAGCAGTACTTC.

This clonotype was seen ten or more times. The chain recombines TRBV15 with TRBJ2-1; tentative D call: TRBD2 (5 bases). CDR3 length equals 18 residues. Deletions cut 1 base from V and 1 base from J, with 17 bases between. Germline V gene sequence: CDR1 LNHNV, CDR2 YYDKDF (reference sequence). The CDR3, as DNA: TGTGCCACCAGCAGAGCATTCCCTAGCCGATCATCCTACAATGAGCAGTTCTTC. Its translation is CATSRAFPSRSSYNEQFF.

The chain joins TRBV3-1 to TRBJ2-1; possibly TRBD2 for D (5 bases). Trimming cost V 5 bases and J 1 base, with 12 bases left between them. This CDR3 comprises 15 residues. The germline V gene has CDR1 LGHDT and CDR2 YNNKEL (reference sequence). The CDR3 region is CASSVGLTSYNEQFF. CDR3 nucleotide sequence: TGTGCCAGCAGCGTCGGACTTACATCCTACAATGAGCAGTTCTTC.

This chain links TRBV29-1 with TRBJ2-5; 7 bases line up with TRBD1. Looked up from germline, CDR1 is SQVTM and CDR2 is ANQGSEA. The CDR3 has 16 amino acids. Trimming cost V 4 bases and J 4 bases; bases outside gene matches: 15. CDR3 sequence: CSVAMRGLYGGETQYF. The DNA for the CDR3 is TGCAGCGTTGCCATGAGGGGGCTCTATGGCGGAGAGACCCAGTACTTC.

The chain recombines TRBV20-1 with TRBJ1-4, with TRBD1 identical over 7 bases. The CDR3 runs 13 residues. Germline CDR1 is DFQATT and CDR2 is SNEGSKA (reference sequence). The trim removed 3 bases at V and 7 bases at J, leaving 5 bases unmatched. As DNA, the CDR3 is TGCAGTGCTAGGGGTGACAGGGCTGAAAAACTGTTTTTT. It specifies CSARGDRAEKLFF.

This clonotype was counted many times. The gene calls are TRBV7-8 and TRBJ2-5, with 9 bases that match TRBD2. CDR1 is SGHVS and CDR2 is FQNEAQ in the germline V gene. The V segment lost 5 bases and the J segment 5 bases; nucleotides outside the gene matches: 12. The CDR3 extends over 16 amino acids. CDR3 region: CASSPTDSGSHETQYF. DNA of the CDR3: TGTGCCAGCAGCCCTACCGATAGCGGGAGTCACGAGACCCAGTACTTC.

The chain recombines TRBV24-1 with TRBJ2-7; no clear D gene. V lost 5 bases and J 2 bases, leaving 9 bases between the germline ends. The CDR3 runs to 13 residues. The V gene's germline CDR1 is KGHDR and CDR2 SFDVKD. The CDR3 loop reads CATSADGTYEQYF. The CDR3 DNA is TGTGCCACCAGTGCCGACGGAACCTACGAGCAGTACTTC.